Below are 31 T cell receptor beta chains sequenced from a single sample in a study of blood T cell repertoires in COVID-19. Libraries were prepared by immunoSEQ multiplex PCR; TCRdb keeps only in-frame clonotypes and omits some of them. The sample has under 200,000 clones; approximately 80% are singletons. The specimen sequenced was PBMCs or T cells enriched from blood (not recorded which). The receptor set was obtained from a woman aged 55-69 years who had recovered from COVID-19.

The chain joins TRBV28 to TRBJ2-4, with TRBD1 as a possible D gene (6 bases). The germline V gene has CDR1 MDHEN and CDR2 SYDVKM. Between the trimmed V and J ends, which lost 7 bases and 2 bases, there was a span of 15 bases. This CDR3 spans 15 amino acids. In nucleotides, the CDR3 is TGTGCCAGCAAACCCCAGACAGGTTCCAAAAACATTCAGTACTTC. Translation: CASKPQTGSKNIQYF.

This chain uses TRBV5-1 with TRBJ2-1; 8 bases fit TRBD2. Germline CDR1 SGHRS, CDR2 YFSETQ. Germline trimming cut 7 bases from V and 8 bases from J; bases unmatched to any gene: 11. The CDR3 runs 14 residues. The CDR3 DNA sequence: TGCGCCAGCTGGGACCGGGGGGGCTCCGATGAGCAGTTCTTC. It translates to CASWDRGGSDEQFF.

The V call is TRBV6-5, the J call TRBJ1-1, with 8 nucleotides matching TRBD1. From germline, CDR1 is MNHEY and CDR2 SVGAGI. The CDR3 consists of 12 residues. The V segment lost 8 bases and the J segment 9 bases; nucleotides outside the gene matches: 8. CDR3 region: CASQYRGAKAFF. Written as DNA, the CDR3 is TGTGCCAGCCAGTACAGGGGGGCGAAAGCTTTCTTT.

This clone was picked up many times. V usage is TRBV19 and J usage is TRBJ2-1, with 9 nucleotides matching TRBD2. There are 15 residues in the CDR3. CDR1 is LNHDA and CDR2 is SQIVND in the germline V gene (reference sequence). The junction had 2 bases not matched to a gene; V was cut back by 1 base and J by 4 bases. Here the CDR3 DNA reads TGTGCCAGTAGTATAGCGCGGGGGGGGTACAATGAGCAGTTCTTC. As protein: CASSIARGGYNEQFF. The full variable domain, in which reference TRBV19 and TRBJ2-1 provide the parts outside the CDR3, is DGGITQSPKYLFRKEGQNVTLSCEQNLNHDAMYWYRQDPGQGLRLIYYSQIVNDFQKGDIAEGYSVSREKKESFPLTVTSAQKNPTAFYLCASSIARGGYNEQFFGPGTRLTVL.

V and J are TRBV7-9 and TRBJ2-3; D unresolved. CDR1 is SEHNR, CDR2 FQNEAQ, per germline (reference sequence). The V end was cut by 2 bases, the J end by 2 bases, with 11 bases between. CDR3 length: 15 amino acids. The CDR3 DNA is TGTGCCAGCAGCTTAATGCGGCAATTCACAGATACGCAGTATTTT. It codes for CASSLMRQFTDTQYF.

This clone was seen once. The CDR3 spells CASRKAEVTLNQPQHF. The CDR3 DNA is TGTGCCAGTAGAAAGGCGGAGGTAACCCTCAATCAGCCCCAGCATTTT. V and J are TRBV19 and TRBJ1-5, with D unclear. The germline V and J ends were trimmed by 6 bases and 3 bases, with 18 bases remaining between them. Germline V CDR1 and CDR2: LNHDA, SQIVND (reference sequence). CDR3 length: 16 amino acids.

Only a few counts were recorded for this clone. The CDR3 DNA sequence: TGCAGCGCTGGGACACCTATGAACACTGAAGCTTTCTTT. Translation: CSAGTPMNTEAFF. The chain is built from TRBV29-1 and TRBJ1-1; weak D call: TRBD1 (6 bases). This CDR3 has 13 residues. The V end was cut by 7 bases, the J end by 0 bases, with 12 bases between. Germline CDR1 reads SQVTM; CDR2 reads ANQGSEA.

This chain joins TRBV7-9 and TRBJ1-6, with D tentatively TRBD1 (5 bases). Trimming cost V 5 bases and J 7 bases, with 24 bases left between them. The CDR3 spans 18 residues. Germline V gives CDR1 SEHNR, CDR2 FQNEAQ (reference sequence). The CDR3 loop reads CASSPGRWAAGPNSPLHF. The CDR3 coding sequence is TGTGCCAGCAGCCCAGGGCGGTGGGCAGCCGGTCCCAATTCACCCCTCCACTTT. Based on the CDR3 plus reference TRBV7-9 and TRBJ1-6, the full variable domain is DTGVSQNPRHKITKRGQNVTFRCDPISEHNRLYWYRQTLGQGPEFLTYFQNEAQLEKSRLLSDRFSAERPKGSFSTLEIQRTEQGDSAMYLCASSPGRWAAGPNSPLHFGNGTRLTVT.

The chain uses TRBV6-5 and TRBJ1-1; the D is unclear. Germline-derived CDR1 and CDR2 are MNHEY and SVGAGI. Trimming left V 0 bases short and J 8 bases short, with 10 bases between. The CDR3 runs 13 residues. The CDR3 region is CASSYSMRMEAFF. CDR3 DNA: TGTGCCAGCAGTTACTCGATGCGGATGGAAGCTTTCTTT.

This sequence joins TRBV6-6 and TRBJ2-5; D gene unclear. There are 11 residues in the CDR3. Germline lookup yields CDR1 MNHNY and CDR2 SVGAGI (reference sequence). V was clipped by 4 bases and J by 2 bases, with 2 bases between them. DNA of the CDR3: TGTGCCAGCAGTTCACAAGAGACCCAGTACTTC. Protein product: CASSSQETQYF.

The chain is built from TRBV18 and TRBJ2-7; TRBD1 matches at 7 bases. Germline assignment: CDR1 KGHSH and CDR2 LQKENI. V trimming: 1 base; J trimming: 0 bases; junction bases outside the gene matches: 0. CDR3 length: 14 amino acids. CDR3 amino acids: CASSPRDSSYEQYF. The CDR3 nucleotides read TGTGCCAGCTCACCACGGGACAGCTCCTACGAGCAGTACTTC.

The chain couples TRBV5-4 to TRBJ1-1, with 9 nucleotides matching TRBD1. The junction had 13 bases not matched to a gene; V was cut back by 4 bases and J by 0 bases. Germline lookup yields CDR1 SGHNT and CDR2 YYREEE (reference sequence). The CDR3 is made up of 18 amino acids. This CDR3 is CASSKSTGGGSMNTEAFF. The CDR3 DNA follows: TGTGCCAGCAGCAAATCGACAGGGGGAGGGAGTATGAACACTGAAGCTTTCTTT.

The V and J genes are TRBV9 and TRBJ2-1, with 7 positions matching TRBD2. V gave up 4 bases and J gave up 2 bases; unmatched junction bases: 18. Germline CDR1 reads SGDLS; CDR2 reads YYNGEE. The CDR3 is 19 residues long. The CDR3 DNA sequence: TGTGCCAGCAGCTCCCGAACCGGAGGAGCGGGATCCACCTACAATGAGCAGTTCTTC. Its translation: CASSSRTGGAGSTYNEQFF.

The V call is TRBV19, the J call TRBJ1-2; D gene uncertain. Germline V lookup: CDR1 LNHDA, CDR2 SQIVND (reference sequence). This CDR3 is 11 amino acids long. The germline V and J ends were trimmed by 6 bases and 8 bases, with 10 bases remaining between them. CDR3 sequence (DNA): TGTGCCAGTAGCAAAAACAGAGGCTACACCTTC. As protein: CASSKNRGYTF.

The CDR3 DNA follows: TGTGCCAGCAGCCAAATTAGCGGGCCCCACAATGAGCAGTTCTTC. Translating it yields CASSQISGPHNEQFF. The chain recombines TRBV4-2 with TRBJ2-1; TRBD2 agrees at 7 bases. V was clipped by 2 bases and J by 5 bases; unmatched bases: 6. CDR3 length: 15 residues. The V gene's germline CDR1 is LGHNA and CDR2 YNFKEQ.

This sequence joins TRBV5-1 and TRBJ2-1; 11 bases map to TRBD2. Trimming removed 5 bases from V and 4 bases from J; junction bases left unmatched: 5. The CDR3 runs 15 residues. The germline V gene encodes CDR1 SGHRS and CDR2 YFSETQ. CDR3 residues: CASRISGRAYNEQFF. The CDR3 nucleotides read TGCGCCAGCAGGATTAGCGGGAGGGCTTACAATGAGCAGTTCTTC.

This clone was picked up one time. The V call is TRBV2, the J call TRBJ2-3; TRBD2 matches 9 bases. Germline V gene data show CDR1 as SNHLY and CDR2 as FYNNEI. The CDR3 runs to 15 residues. V was pared by 6 bases and J by 3 bases, with 7 bases of the junction left unmatched. CDR3 nucleotide sequence: TGTGCCAGCAGCCGGGGTAGCGGGAGAACAGATACGCAGTATTTT. It encodes CASSRGSGRTDTQYF.

The sample holds one count of this clone. The V call is TRBV9, the J call TRBJ2-4, with a tentative D call TRBD1 (6 bases). V lost 4 bases, J lost 10 bases, and 24 bases lay in between. The CDR3 sequence is 16 residues long. The V gene's germline CDR1 is SGDLS and CDR2 YYNGEE. The CDR3 is CASSQGTVMGKEIQYF. The CDR3 bases are TGTGCCAGCAGCCAGGGGACCGTGATGGGTAAGGAGATTCAGTACTTC.

The chain couples TRBV15 to TRBJ1-1, with 12 bases fitting TRBD1. The CDR3 totals 16 residues. Germline V gene data show CDR1 as LNHNV and CDR2 as YYDKDF (reference sequence). V lost 5 bases to trimming and J lost 6 bases; unmatched junction nucleotides: 10. The CDR3 nucleotides are TGTGCCACCAGCGGGACAGGGGGCGCGGTTGACCCTGAAGCTTTCTTT. It encodes CATSGTGGAVDPEAFF.

The chain has TRBV12-3 or TRBV12-4 and TRBJ2-4; D perhaps matches TRBD2 (5 bases). V lost 5 bases and J lost 7, with 9 bases in between. The CDR3 runs to 12 residues. The CDR3 coding sequence is TGTGCCAGCAGTCCCGGGAAGAACATTCAGTACTTC. Translated: CASSPGKNIQYF.

This chain connects TRBV5-8 to TRBJ2-7; D gene ambiguous. Germline V CDR1 and CDR2: SGHTS, YDEGEE. The CDR3 has 16 residues. The V end was cut by 6 bases, the J end by 0 bases, with 19 bases between. Here the CDR3 reads CASINPLARLSYEQYF. CDR3 nucleotides: TGTGCCAGCATTAACCCCCTGGCGAGACTCTCCTACGAGCAGTACTTC.

The gene calls are TRBV3-1 (or the pseudogene TRBV3-2) and TRBJ2-7, with 9 positions matching TRBD2. CDR3 length equals 14 residues. The germline V gene has CDR1 LGHDT and CDR2 YNNKEL (reference sequence). Trimming removed 7 bases from V and 5 bases from J; junction bases left unmatched: 9. The CDR3 bases are TGTGCCAGCACGCGGAGCGGGGGGACGAACGAGCAGTACTTC. This gives the protein CASTRSGGTNEQYF.

In its sample, this clone was seen once. The chain has TRBV5-4 and TRBJ2-2; 9 nucleotides align to TRBD1. CDR1 is SGHNT and CDR2 is YYREEE in the germline V gene (reference sequence). The V segment lost 2 bases and the J segment 4 bases; nucleotides outside the gene matches: 18. The CDR3 has 20 amino acids. DNA of the CDR3: TGTGCCAGCAGCTTTTACAGGGGGCAGCTACTGGGAACGACCACCGGGGAGCTGTTTTTT. As protein: CASSFYRGQLLGTTTGELFF.

The J gene is TRBJ2-3, the V gene TRBV5-5; 7 nucleotides line up with TRBD1. The J segment lost 2 bases and the V segment lost 5 bases, leaving 8 bases of the junction unmatched. The germline V gene encodes CDR1 SGHKS and CDR2 YYEKEE (reference sequence). The CDR3 is 15 amino acids. The CDR3 is CASRPGQSFTDTQYF. The DNA for the CDR3 is TGTGCCAGCAGGCCGGGACAGAGCTTCACAGATACGCAGTATTTT.

This chain connects TRBV7-3 to TRBJ1-1; D is perhaps TRBD1 (5 bases). V was cut by 5 bases and J by 1 base, with 11 bases left in between. The CDR3 sequence is 14 residues long. Germline V gives CDR1 SGHTA, CDR2 FQGTGA. The DNA of the CDR3 is TGTGCCAGCAGCCCCGGAGGGGCGAACACTGAAGCTTTCTTT. This codes for CASSPGGANTEAFF.

The CDR3 loop is CASRPDRAGGYGYTF. The CDR3 DNA reads TGTGCCAGCAGGCCTGACAGGGCCGGGGGCTATGGCTACACCTTC. The rearrangement joins TRBV5-5 to TRBJ1-2; TRBD1 matches 7 bases. J lost 4 bases, V lost 5 bases, and 11 bases had no gene match. The CDR3 runs 15 residues. Germline V gives CDR1 SGHKS, CDR2 YYEKEE (reference sequence). Full variable domain (remainder filled in from reference TRBV5-5 and TRBJ1-2): DAGVTQSPTHLIKTRGQQVTLRCSPISGHKSVSWYQQVLGQGPQFIFQYYEKEERGRGNFPDRFSARQFPNYSSELNVNALLLGDSALYLCASRPDRAGGYGYTFGSGTRLTVV.

V and J are TRBV6-5 and TRBJ1-2, with D perhaps TRBD1 (5 bases). Trimming removed 6 bases from V and 5 bases from J, with 13 bases in between. Germline-derived CDR1 and CDR2 are MNHEY and SVGAGI. This CDR3 spans 13 amino acids. The CDR3 DNA follows: TGTGCCAGCAGGACGGGGGGTGGATATGGCTACACCTTC. This encodes CASRTGGGYGYTF.

The rearrangement links TRBV28 to TRBJ1-1, with D unclear. Trimming took off 10 bases at V and 1 base at J, with 13 bases between the two ends. This CDR3 region has 13 residues. CDR1 is MDHEN and CDR2 is SYDVKM in the germline V gene. The chain's CDR3 is CAIEELANTEAFF. The CDR3 DNA reads TGTGCCATAGAGGAGCTTGCGAACACTGAAGCTTTCTTT.

The V and J genes are TRBV7-3 and TRBJ2-1, with TRBD2 matching over 12 bases. The germline gives CDR1 SGHTA, CDR2 FQGTGA. V dropped 0 bases and J dropped 6; count of bases not matched to a gene: 3. This CDR3 region has 16 residues. CDR3 sequence reads: CASSLTASGGANEQFF. The CDR3 nucleotides read TGTGCCAGCAGCTTAACTGCTAGCGGGGGGGCCAATGAGCAGTTCTTC.

The V and J genes are TRBV2 and TRBJ1-5; D not resolved. Germline CDR1 SNHLY, CDR2 FYNNEI. Between the trimmed V and J ends, which lost 7 bases and 5 bases, there was a span of 9 bases. The CDR3 extends over 12 amino acids. CDR3 in DNA: TGTGCCAGCACCACCTCAGATCAGCCCCAGCATTTT. Translating it yields CASTTSDQPQHF.

This clone was counted only a few times. The chain joins TRBV29-1 to TRBJ1-4, with 11 positions matching TRBD1. The CDR3 is 13 amino acids. The germline V gene has CDR1 SQVTM and CDR2 ANQGSEA. V lost 7 bases and J lost 6; bases outside the gene matches: 4. CDR3 DNA sequence: TGCAGCGCCCGGACAGGGGGCGATGAAAAACTGTTTTTT. Its translation: CSARTGGDEKLFF.